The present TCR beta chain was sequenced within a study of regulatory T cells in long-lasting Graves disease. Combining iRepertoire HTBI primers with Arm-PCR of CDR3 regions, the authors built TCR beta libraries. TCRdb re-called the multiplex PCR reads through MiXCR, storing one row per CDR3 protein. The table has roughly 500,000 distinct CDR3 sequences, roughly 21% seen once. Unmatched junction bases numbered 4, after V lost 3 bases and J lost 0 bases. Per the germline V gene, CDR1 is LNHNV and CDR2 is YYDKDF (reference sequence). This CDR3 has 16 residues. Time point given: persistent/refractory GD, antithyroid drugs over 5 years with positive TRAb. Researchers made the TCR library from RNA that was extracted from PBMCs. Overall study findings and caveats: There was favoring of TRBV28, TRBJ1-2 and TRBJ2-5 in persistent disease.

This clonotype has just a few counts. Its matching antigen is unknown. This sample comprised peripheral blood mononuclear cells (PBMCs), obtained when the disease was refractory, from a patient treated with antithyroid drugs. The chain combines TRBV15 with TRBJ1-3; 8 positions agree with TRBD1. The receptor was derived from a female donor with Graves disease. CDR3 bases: TGTGCCACCAGCAGTGACAGGGGCCCCTCTGGAAACACCATATATTTT. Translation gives CATSSDRGPSGNTIYF. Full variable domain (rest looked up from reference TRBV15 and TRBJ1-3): DAMVIQNPRYQVTQFGKPVTLSCSQTLNHNVMYWYQQKSSQAPKLLFHYYDKDFNNEADTPDNFQSRRPNTSFCFLDIRSPGLGDTAMYLCATSSDRGPSGNTIYFGEGSWLTVV.